The source of this T cell receptor beta chain is a study of T cell repertoires in cytomegalovirus infection. Whole-study context: Through public TCR beta signatures, both CMV infection and matching HLA type were indicated. Study outcomes and limitations: Using cumulative public TCR beta family frequency, the authors identified those who carried CMV together with the relevant HLA. HLA-C-restricted CMV clonotypes gave the most frequent clonotype in two of eight donors.

MiXCR, run by TCRdb on the reads, gives a single entry per CDR3 protein. Among some 300,000 distinct CDR3 sequences listed, approximately 8.9% were seen once. In this sample, this clonotype turned up many times. Its antigen is not identified. Germline V gene sequence: CDR1 LGHNA, CDR2 YNFKEQ. The CDR3 length is 14 residues. Trimming took off 8 bases at V and 3 bases at J, with 13 bases between the two ends. The sequence came from a human donor in good health (CMV status not recorded). Some clones in this sample may be carry-over from other donors' samples. Sequences were obtained from PBMCs. This sequence joins TRBV4-2 and TRBJ2-2, with D perhaps being TRBD1 or TRBD2 (5 bases each). The CDR3 loop reads CASSPGRDTGELFF. CDR3 DNA: TGTGCCAGCTCTCCAGGGCGGGACACCGGGGAGCTGTTTTTT.